One sample yielded the 10 T cell receptor beta chains listed below, sequenced in a study of OX40 agonist ivuxolimab in advanced cancers. Assay: immunoSEQ multiplex PCR; the TCRdb copy retains only in-frame clones and omits some. Among about 63,000 clones listed, 85% to 90% were seen once. The sample here was CD4+ or CD8+ T cells sorted from blood, taken in a trial of the OX40 agonist ivuxolimab. All receptors come from an adult with an advanced solid tumor such as melanoma, head and neck, liver or kidney cancer.

The gene calls are TRBV7-9 and TRBJ1-4, with 11 bases matching TRBD1. Trimming cost V 5 bases and J 8 bases; bases outside gene matches: 4. The CDR3 has 14 residues. Germline V gives CDR1 SEHNR, CDR2 FQNEAQ (reference sequence). This CDR3 is CASSEDRGHEKLFF. CDR3 coding DNA: TGTGCCAGCAGCGAGGACAGGGGGCACGAAAAACTGTTTTTT. Full variable domain (outside the CDR3, taken from reference TRBV7-9 and TRBJ1-4): DTGVSQNPRHKITKRGQNVTFRCDPISEHNRLYWYRQTLGQGPEFLTYFQNEAQLEKSRLLSDRFSAERPKGSFSTLEIQRTEQGDSAMYLCASSEDRGHEKLFFGSGTQLSVL.

This chain links TRBV5-4 with TRBJ2-7, with D uncertain. This CDR3 spans 14 amino acids. From germline, CDR1 is SGHNT and CDR2 YYREEE (reference sequence). Trimming left V 0 bases short and J 4 bases short, with 11 bases between. DNA of the CDR3: TGTGCCAGCAGCTTGGACTATAAACGGTACGAGCAGTACTTC. Translating gives CASSLDYKRYEQYF.

The J gene is TRBJ2-1, the V gene TRBV5-6; 9 bases fit TRBD1. This CDR3 is 14 amino acids long. The junction had 1 base not matched to a gene; V was cut back by 2 bases and J by 4 bases. Germline lookup yields CDR1 SGHDT and CDR2 YYEEEE. The CDR3 protein is CASSFGTGYNEQFF. The CDR3 bases are TGTGCCAGCAGCTTTGGGACAGGGTACAATGAGCAGTTCTTC.

The DNA of the CDR3 is TGTGCCAGCAGCCCCGTTGAGTTGGGCGAGCAGTACTTC. It translates to CASSPVELGEQYF. The chain combines TRBV6-1 with TRBJ2-7, with D uncertain. This CDR3 spans 13 amino acids. Germline CDR1 is MNHNS and CDR2 is SASEGT. V lost 6 bases and J 6 bases, leaving 15 bases between the germline ends.

V gene TRBV6-5 combines with J gene TRBJ2-7, with a weak D call TRBD1 (6 bases). There are 11 residues in the CDR3. Per the germline V gene, CDR1 is MNHEY and CDR2 is SVGAGI. Trimming shortened V by 6 bases and J by 6 bases, and 9 bases separated the two germline ends. The CDR3 loop reads CASRQGSEQYF. CDR3 DNA sequence: TGTGCCAGCAGACAGGGTTCCGAGCAGTACTTC.

The chain joins TRBV7-2 to TRBJ2-3, with TRBD1 as a possible D gene (5 bases). CDR1 SGHTA and CDR2 FQGNSA come from the germline V gene. V lost 2 bases and J lost 0, with 9 bases in between. This CDR3 comprises 15 residues. The CDR3 region has the DNA TGTGCCAGCAGCTTACAACAGGAAAGCACAGATACGCAGTATTTT. Translating it yields CASSLQQESTDTQYF.

The V call is TRBV20-1, the J call TRBJ2-1, with 10 bases fitting TRBD2. This CDR3 is 11 amino acids long. Per germline, CDR1 DFQATT and CDR2 SNEGSKA (reference sequence). J gave up 10 bases and V 6 bases, and 3 bases lay outside the gene matches. The CDR3 here is CSAGSGGEQFF. In DNA form, the CDR3 reads TGCAGTGCAGGTAGCGGGGGGGAGCAGTTCTTC.

The V call is TRBV10-3, the J call TRBJ2-5; D possibly corresponds to TRBD2 (5 bases). The germline V gene encodes CDR1 ENHRY and CDR2 SYGVKD. CDR3 length: 14 residues. V lost 10 bases and J lost 1, with 16 bases in between. In DNA, the CDR3 is TGTGCCACTGGACCGGGGAACACCCAAGAGACCCAGTACTTC. Its translation is CATGPGNTQETQYF.

V and J are TRBV7-9 and TRBJ1-2; D remains unclear. The germline gives CDR1 SEHNR, CDR2 FQNEAQ (reference sequence). The CDR3 loop spans 13 amino acids. The V gene lost 2 bases and the J gene lost 4 bases, with 8 bases spanning the gap. For the CDR3, the DNA is TGTGCCAGCAGCTTATTGGGCAGCTATGGCTACACCTTC. Its protein product is CASSLLGSYGYTF. Full variable domain (outside the CDR3, taken from reference TRBV7-9 and TRBJ1-2): DTGVSQNPRHKITKRGQNVTFRCDPISEHNRLYWYRQTLGQGPEFLTYFQNEAQLEKSRLLSDRFSAERPKGSFSTLEIQRTEQGDSAMYLCASSLLGSYGYTFGSGTRLTVV.

V usage is TRBV27 and J usage is TRBJ2-7; unclear D gene. CDR3 length equals 13 residues. Trimming removed 4 bases from V and 0 bases from J, with 7 bases in between. CDR1 MNHEY and CDR2 SMNVEV come from the germline V gene (reference sequence). The CDR3 sequence: CASSWASSYEQYF. Here the CDR3 DNA reads TGTGCCAGCAGTTGGGCTAGCTCCTACGAGCAGTACTTC.